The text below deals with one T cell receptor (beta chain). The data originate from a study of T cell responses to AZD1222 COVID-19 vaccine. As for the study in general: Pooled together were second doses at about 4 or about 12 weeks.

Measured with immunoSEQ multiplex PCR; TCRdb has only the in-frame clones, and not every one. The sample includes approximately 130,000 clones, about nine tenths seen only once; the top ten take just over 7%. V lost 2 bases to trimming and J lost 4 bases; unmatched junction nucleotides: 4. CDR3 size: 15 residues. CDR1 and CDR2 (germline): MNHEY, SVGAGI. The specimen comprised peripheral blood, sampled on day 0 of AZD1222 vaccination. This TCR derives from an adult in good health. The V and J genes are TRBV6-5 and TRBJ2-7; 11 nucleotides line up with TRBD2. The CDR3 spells CASSYLRTSGYEQYF. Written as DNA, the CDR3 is TGTGCCAGCAGTTACCTGCGGACTAGCGGGTACGAGCAGTACTTC.